This T cell receptor (beta chain) was profiled in a study of glioma-infiltrating T cells after dendritic cell vaccination (dated by TCRdb to the mid-2010s). With respect to the entire study: Of the roughly 15 glioblastoma patients in the cohort, all drawn from Phase I and II dendritic cell vaccination trials, 9 were newly diagnosed and 6 had recurrent disease. Autologous tumor lysate-pulsed dendritic cell vaccination was administered to the patients between 2003 and 2012. The vaccine consisted of monocyte-derived dendritic cells cultured less than 9 days with IL-4 and GM-CSF, then pulsed overnight with autologous tumor lysate. Each patient got three intradermal injections of the dendritic cell vaccine, spaced at biweekly intervals, in the arm below the axilla. In glioblastoma patients vaccinated with dendritic cells, deep sequencing of TCR beta CDR3 regions served to measure tumor-infiltrating lymphocyte content and to compare repertoires between tumor and blood. Survival after dendritic cell vaccination was correlated with TCR sequencing metrics such as TIL content and the overlap between tumor and blood repertoires. General conclusions and limits of the study: After dendritic cell vaccination, a higher estimated pretreatment TIL content predicted longer time to progression and longer overall survival. TCR clonality showed no direct relationship with survival, which suggests that a diverse polyclonal response may be important. The TCR overlap response model with three groups was called speculative and said to need prospective validation. The cohort was small and heterogeneous, with few patients having full blood and tumor sets and even fewer initial-recurrent tumor pairs.

Deletion took 4 bases off V and 8 bases off J, with a span of 11 bases between the germline ends. The CDR3 has 12 amino acids, counting the end cysteine and phenylalanine. The retained sequence is limited to the CDR3, 36 bases, with the frame set at the first base. Reading the germline V gene gives CDR1 KGHSH and CDR2 LQKENI. The time point label here, explained by the study, means: after dendritic cell vaccination, including at tumor progression/relapse. Selection of patients required sufficient residual fresh-frozen tumor tissue and over two years of available survival data. Although molecular status otherwise differed among the glioblastoma patients, no patient had an isocitrate dehydrogenase mutation. PBMC were collected before vaccination, two weeks after the third vaccination, and at tumor progression if progression occurred. The Qiagen DNeasy Blood extraction Kit was used for extraction of genomic DNA.

Points on this clone: The specificity of this receptor is unknown. No much larger clone exists at a distance of one base, and base qualities are not known.

TCRB CDR3 regions were amplified from roughly 1.8 ug genomic DNA, or all available DNA if less, using the immunoSEQ assay. The multiplex PCR relied on 60 forward primers for TCR V beta segments and 13 reverse primers for J beta segments. To estimate reads per starting template, synthetic control templates were spiked into each sample at limiting dilution. Sequencing produced 87 bp reads on the Illumina HiSeq System. As for the original processing: PCR and sequencing errors were removed by a nearest neighbor algorithm that merged closely related sequences. TCR overlap was defined as the percentage of unique tumor TCR beta sequences that were also present in the same patient's peripheral blood. In its TCRdb copy, this immuneACCESS table keeps in-frame sequences only and misses some clones. Where compared with another copy, unresolved V genes explain less than half of these, and the others have no known cause. The V and J calls and clone size are taken from that table; D and trimming were inferred from the DNA. The sample table lists over 55,000 clones, about 79% of them with a count of one. The top ten hold approximately 15% of the sample.

The receptor was isolated from a human donor with glioblastoma. The material was blood, obtained after dendritic cell vaccination. This receptor chain uses TRBV18 and TRBJ1-2; a tentative D match to TRBD1 spans 5 bases. The CDR3 region: CASSLGGKGYTF. The base sequence is TGTGCCAGCTCACTCGGGGGGAAAGGCTACACCTTC.